This note documents a single T cell receptor beta chain sequence. The CDR3 sequence is 21 residues long. The sample originates from a study of blood T cell repertoires in COVID-19. Whole-study context: Both acute and convalescent COVID-19 samples were obtained from the United States, Italy and Spain.

Produced via immunoSEQ multiplex PCR; TCRdb's table is partial and in-frame only. The sample consists of some 250,000 clones, approximately 88% of them appearing once. Sequencing used peripheral blood. The chain recombines TRBV21-1 with TRBJ1-6. TRBV21-1 counts as a pseudogene. This TCR was recovered from a man aged 35 to 55 with acute or convalescent COVID-19. The CDR3 bases are TGTGCCAGCAGCAAATCGGGGCAGGGAGGCCGTAGTCGCTACCGGGTTTCACCCCTCCACTTT. Amino acids: CASSKSGQGGRSRYRVSPLHF.